This TCR beta chain came from a study of cytomegalovirus exposure and HLA in healthy donors. Study information: In an earlier analysis, around 120 million unique TCR beta sequences were found from some 170 million T cells.

This clone was observed a handful of times. Its antigen remains unidentified. Nominally healthy donors provided the samples, though records likely missed some immune exposures. Study-wide findings and caveats: Productive rates of about 87% or about 30% were seen for most TCR beta V segments in an earlier analysis. Later analysis suggested links between common viral pathogens and several top significant clusters.

13 Jbeta primers and 60 Vbeta primers were used for the PCR. Data came from immunoSEQ multiplex PCR; TCRdb stores just in-frame clones and leaves some out. The table lists some 130,000 clones, around 77% of them singletons. The sequenced sample consisted of PBMCs. The clonotype was recovered from a male donor in good health and CMV-seropositive.

CDR3 nucleotides: TGTGCCAGCAGTTATTCGGATACGCAGTATTTT. Its protein is CASSYSDTQYF. The V and J genes are TRBV6-5 and TRBJ2-3; D unclear. Per the germline V gene, CDR1 is MNHEY and CDR2 is SVGAGI. The CDR3 is made up of 11 amino acids. Trimming shortened V by 3 bases and J by 6 bases, and 4 bases separated the two germline ends.